This TCR beta chain originates from a study of blood T cells in healthy people across ages. Overall study: Using template switching, researchers captured about one barcoded beta molecule for each two T cells. Study-level points and caveats: The study regarded diversity estimates from one million T cells as underestimates. Long-lived donors exceeded aged donors in naive CD4+ cells and diversity.

Primed by a sample-barcoded 5' primer and a J-beta primer mix, a second PCR proceeded for roughly 6 to 12 cycles. Template switching added a 12-random-nucleotide identifier to every cDNA molecule. TCRdb passed the 5' RACE reads through MiXCR, listing each CDR3 protein once. Of 850,000 to 1,100,000 distinct CDR3 sequences listed, less than 45% were seen once; the top ten hold about an eighth. Germline CDR1 is ENHRY and CDR2 is SYGVKD. The CDR3 length is 14 residues. The junction had 6 bases not matched to a gene; V was cut back by 2 bases and J by 8 bases. This clonotype has only a few counts. Antigen specificity is unknown.

The TCR comes from a man between 18 and 29 years old in good health. This chain links TRBV10-3 with TRBJ1-5, with 7 bases that match TRBD1. Sequenced sample: blood. Here the CDR3 reads CAISEGQDEEPQHF. The CDR3 DNA sequence: TGTGCCATCAGTGAGGGACAGGATGAGGAGCCCCAGCATTTT.